Sequencing of this TCR beta chain was carried out in a study of blood T cell repertoires in COVID-19. Study in general: Sites in the United States, Italy and Spain provided acute and convalescent COVID-19 samples. Sources were T cells, B-cell-depleted T cells, or PBMCs; the material itself was cDNA or gDNA.

CDR1 and CDR2 from the germline V gene are ENHRY and SYGVKD. The CDR3 runs 13 residues. V was pared by 9 bases and J by 4 bases, with 13 bases between. Original processing methods: It was from reference gene primer amplification that nucleated cell counts were estimated. Data came from immunoSEQ multiplex PCR; TCRdb stores just in-frame clones and leaves some out. V, J and clone size are those of that table, while D and trimming were read from the DNA. The sample yields 40,000 to 55,000 clones, roughly 90% seen once. This clonotype originated in a woman aged 80 or over with acute or convalescent COVID-19. The chain employs TRBV10-3 and TRBJ1-3, with unresolved D. The material sequenced was peripheral blood. CDR3 in DNA: TGTGCCATACGGGAAAATCAGGGAAACACCATATATTTT. Its protein is CAIRENQGNTIYF.